What follows are 28 T cell receptor beta chains derived from one specimen sequenced in a study of shared clonotypes between healthy human individuals. Here immunoSEQ multiplex PCR was the method, and the copy in TCRdb shows in-frame clones only, minus some. Among 550,000 to 850,000 clones, 55% to 75% were seen once, and the ten largest hold 1.8%. Sequenced: memory CD4+ T cells sorted from blood. The subset: CD45RA-negative fraction. These receptors came from a woman aged 25 to 39 in good health.

This chain links TRBV4-2 with TRBJ2-7; TRBD1 matches 11 bases. CDR3 size: 17 residues. From germline, CDR1 is LGHNA and CDR2 YNFKEQ. V shed 3 bases and J 4 bases; nucleotides not matched to a gene: 11. CDR3 loop: CASSQDRAGTGGYEQYF. The CDR3 DNA reads TGTGCCAGCAGCCAGGACCGGGCCGGGACAGGGGGTTACGAGCAGTACTTC.

The chain is built from TRBV19 and TRBJ1-5, with 7 nucleotides matching TRBD1. Germline CDR1 LNHDA, CDR2 SQIVND (reference sequence). V lost 4 bases to trimming and J lost 5 bases; unmatched junction nucleotides: 11. CDR3 size: 16 residues. This CDR3 is CASSSISAGGDQPQHF. The CDR3 DNA is TGTGCCAGTAGTAGTATTTCAGCAGGGGGTGATCAGCCCCAGCATTTT.

For this clone: The sample holds other DNA sequences that translate to the same CDR3. The J gene is TRBJ2-1, the V gene TRBV5-1; 10 positions agree with TRBD2. CDR3 size: 15 residues. Germline V CDR1 and CDR2: SGHRS, YFSETQ. Germline trimming cut 4 bases from V and 4 bases from J; bases unmatched to any gene: 5. CDR3 DNA sequence: TGCGCCAGCAGCGCAGCTAGCGGGAGTTACAATGAGCAGTTCTTC. Amino acids: CASSAASGSYNEQFF.

This clone has just a few counts. The J gene is TRBJ2-7, the V gene TRBV20-1; no clear D. The V end lost 2 bases, the J end lost 4 bases, and 6 bases lay between the germline ends. Germline CDR1 reads DFQATT; CDR2 reads SNEGSKA (reference sequence). The CDR3 runs to 11 residues. In nucleotides, the CDR3 is TGCAGTGCTAGACTTCTATACGAGCAGTACTTC. It translates to CSARLLYEQYF.

The chain couples TRBV19 to TRBJ1-5, with 9 bases identical to TRBD1. The germline gives CDR1 LNHDA, CDR2 SQIVND (reference sequence). J gave up 3 bases and V 5 bases, and 5 bases lay outside the gene matches. This CDR3 comprises 15 residues. In nucleotides, the CDR3 is TGTGCCAGTAGTGACCGGGACAGGGCCAATCAGCCCCAGCATTTT. This gives the protein CASSDRDRANQPQHF.

This rearrangement joins TRBV2 to TRBJ1-4; D is uncertain. The CDR3 covers 14 residues. V dropped 9 bases and J dropped 0 bases, with 11 bases sitting between them. Germline lookup yields CDR1 SNHLY and CDR2 FYNNEI. CDR3: CASAYATTNEKLFF. The CDR3 nucleotides read TGTGCCAGTGCATATGCCACAACTAATGAAAAACTGTTTTTT. The complete variable domain, with remaining parts taken from reference TRBV2 and TRBJ1-4, reads EPEVTQTPSHQVTQMGQEVILRCVPISNHLYFYWYRQILGQKVEFLVSFYNNEISEKSEIFDDQFSVERPDGSNFTLKIRSTKLEDSAMYFCASAYATTNEKLFFGSGTQLSVL.

V and J are TRBV21-1 and TRBJ1-1; the table's D call, TRBD1, was not checked against the DNA. TRBV21-1 is a known pseudogene. The CDR3 covers 16 residues. DNA of the CDR3: TGTGCCAGCAGCAAAGGGGCCGGGACATACGACACTGAAGCTTTCTTT. Amino acid sequence: CASSKGAGTYDTEAFF.

This clone was detected only a few times. The chain combines TRBV28 with TRBJ2-2; TRBD2 might be the D (5 bases). The CDR3 runs 16 residues. Germline V gene sequence: CDR1 MDHEN, CDR2 SYDVKM. Trimming pared 8 bases from V and 0 bases from J, leaving 16 bases between. The CDR3 loop reads CASGNGKDANTGELFF. As DNA, the CDR3 is TGTGCCAGCGGCAACGGGAAGGATGCGAACACCGGGGAGCTGTTTTTT.

This chain uses TRBV5-1 with TRBJ2-5; tentatively, D is TRBD2 (7 bases). The last part of the DNA fits TRBJ2-7 better; the J call may be wrong. CDR3 length equals 14 residues. The germline V gene encodes CDR1 SGHRS and CDR2 YFSETQ. The CDR3 coding sequence is TGCGCCAGCAGCGATCAGGGAGGGGGCTACGAGCAGTACTTC. It specifies CASSDQGGGYEQYF.

The genes are TRBV10-1 and TRBJ1-1; no firm D call. Trimming removed 5 bases from V and 0 bases from J, with 7 bases in between. The CDR3 is made up of 13 amino acids. CDR1 is WNHNN and CDR2 is SYGVQD in the germline V gene (reference sequence). The DNA for the CDR3 is TGCGCCAGCAGTCGCAGTATGAACACTGAAGCTTTCTTT. Protein sequence: CASSRSMNTEAFF.

The chain joins TRBV27 to TRBJ2-1; 7 nucleotides align to TRBD2. V was pared by 3 bases and J by 1 base, with 21 bases of the junction left unmatched. Germline V gives CDR1 MNHEY, CDR2 SMNVEV (reference sequence). The CDR3 length is 21 residues. CDR3 nucleotide sequence: TGTGCCAGCAGTTTGTCGGGGGTGCCTAGCGGTTATGCCTTTTCCTACAATGAGCAGTTCTTC. It yields the protein CASSLSGVPSGYAFSYNEQFF.

The table lists this clone with a count of one. The CDR3 protein is CASSLAGSQVSWELFF. The DNA of the CDR3 is TGTGCCAGCAGTTTAGCGGGTTCCCAAGTATCCTGGGAGCTGTTTTTT. The chain recombines TRBV28 with TRBJ2-2; a possible D gene is TRBD2 (5 bases). The CDR3 loop spans 16 amino acids. Germline V lookup: CDR1 MDHEN, CDR2 SYDVKM. V was clipped by 2 bases and J by 9 bases, with 19 bases between them.

The sample holds one count of this clone. V is TRBV6-5 and J is TRBJ2-3; D perhaps matches TRBD2 (5 bases). CDR1 and CDR2 (germline): MNHEY, SVGAGI. The CDR3 contains 13 residues. V shed 9 bases and J shed 2 bases, with 12 bases lying between them. Here the CDR3 DNA reads TGTGCCAGTTTCGAGGGTTACACAGATACGCAGTATTTT. Translation: CASFEGYTDTQYF.

The chain has TRBV10-2 and TRBJ2-3, with D possibly being TRBD1 or TRBD2 (5 bases each). CDR3 length: 14 amino acids. V lost 7 bases and J lost 4, with 15 bases in between. Germline V gene data show CDR1 as WSHSY and CDR2 as SAAADI. CDR3 nucleotide sequence: TGCGCCAGCACCAAGCTGGGGGTGGCAGATACGCAGTATTTT. Protein product: CASTKLGVADTQYF.

This chain links TRBV11-2 with TRBJ2-2; D unclear. Germline V CDR1 and CDR2: SGHAT, FQNNGV. This CDR3 has 15 residues. Trimming pared 5 bases from V and 4 bases from J, leaving 14 bases between. The CDR3 spells CASSVNTWATGELFF. The CDR3 DNA follows: TGTGCCAGCAGCGTAAACACATGGGCCACCGGGGAGCTGTTTTTT.

This clone showed up just a few times. The chain uses TRBV5-4 and TRBJ1-4; no clear D gene. Trimming pared 1 base from V and 6 bases from J, leaving 4 bases between. The length of the CDR3 is 12 residues. The V gene's germline CDR1 is SGHNT and CDR2 YYREEE (reference sequence). The chain's CDR3 is CASSLFDEKLFF. CDR3 nucleotide sequence: TGTGCCAGCAGCTTGTTTGATGAAAAACTGTTTTTT.

The chain uses TRBV7-8 and TRBJ2-7; D may be TRBD1 or TRBD2 (6 bases each). Trimming took off 6 bases at V and 5 bases at J, with 20 bases between the two ends. This CDR3 region has 15 residues. Germline values: CDR1 SGHVS, CDR2 FQNEAQ. The DNA of the CDR3 is TGTGCCAGCAGATTCAGAACGGGGGCGCGGGACGAGCAGTACTTC. It translates to CASRFRTGARDEQYF. The variable domain in full, completed from reference TRBV7-8 and TRBJ2-7, reads GAGVSQSPRYKVAKRGQDVALRCDPISGHVSLFWYQQALGQGPEFLTYFQNEAQLDKSGLPSDRFFAERPEGSVSTLKIQRTQQEDSAVYLCASRFRTGARDEQYFGPGTRLTVT.

The chain combines TRBV9 with TRBJ2-1, with D perhaps matching TRBD2 (5 bases). The CDR3 has 14 residues. CDR1 SGDLS and CDR2 YYNGEE come from the germline V gene. Trimming took 3 bases from V and 9 from J, leaving 16 bases between them. In DNA form, the CDR3 reads TGTGCCAGCAGCGAGGTAGCGTGGGCGGGTGAGCAGTTCTTC. Amino acids: CASSEVAWAGEQFF.

V usage is TRBV27 and J usage is TRBJ2-1; TRBD2 matches 9 bases. The V segment lost 2 bases and the J segment 6 bases; nucleotides outside the gene matches: 5. The CDR3 is made up of 15 amino acids. Per the germline V gene, CDR1 is MNHEY and CDR2 is SMNVEV (reference sequence). The CDR3 coding sequence is TGTGCCAGCAGTTTAATGGCGGGAGGGAGCAATGAGCAGTTCTTC. As protein: CASSLMAGGSNEQFF.

The CDR3 spells CASAPGLTNQPQHF. CDR3 nucleotide sequence: TGTGCCAGCGCACCGGGACTAACAAATCAGCCCCAGCATTTT. The chain has TRBV19 and TRBJ1-5; TRBD1 might be the D (5 bases). V was pared by 9 bases and J by 4 bases, with 16 bases between. Germline CDR1 reads LNHDA; CDR2 reads SQIVND (reference sequence). CDR3 length: 14 amino acids.

This chain joins TRBV19 and TRBJ1-1; D unresolved. This CDR3 has 15 residues. Between the trimmed V and J ends, which lost 3 bases and 2 bases, there was a span of 13 bases. Germline loops: CDR1 LNHDA, CDR2 SQIVND (reference sequence). CDR3 sequence: CASSIWVDPNTEAFF. The CDR3 coding sequence is TGTGCCAGTAGTATTTGGGTCGATCCCAACACTGAAGCTTTCTTT.

This clone showed up just a few times. This chain links TRBV18 with TRBJ2-3; 8 bases match TRBD2. Germline V gives CDR1 KGHSH, CDR2 LQKENI. J lost 6 bases, V lost 3 bases, and 11 bases had no gene match. The CDR3 runs 16 residues. The DNA of the CDR3 is TGTGCCAGCTCACCCCCGTCCAGCGGGAGACAGGATACGCAGTATTTT. Its translation: CASSPPSSGRQDTQYF.

This clone was observed a handful of times. The V gene is TRBV29-1, the J gene TRBJ2-1, with 8 bases identical to TRBD1. V was clipped by 6 bases and J by 8 bases; unmatched bases: 9. The CDR3 is 13 residues long. The germline V gene has CDR1 SQVTM and CDR2 ANQGSEA. Written as DNA, the CDR3 is TGCAGCGTCCGGGGCAGGGGGCCCCATGAGCAGTTCTTC. It translates to CSVRGRGPHEQFF.

The sample holds a few counts of this clone. The CDR3 DNA reads as TGTGCCAGCAGTCCGGACGGGACGGGTCAGCCCCAGCATTTT. Protein product: CASSPDGTGQPQHF. This chain joins TRBV2 and TRBJ1-5; possibly TRBD1 for D (5 bases). Trimming took off 5 bases at V and 6 bases at J, with 14 bases between the two ends. The CDR3 runs 14 residues. In germline, CDR1 is SNHLY, CDR2 FYNNEI.

This clone has a handful of counts. This same CDR3 is encoded by further DNA sequences in the sample. The V and J genes are TRBV9 and TRBJ1-4; D ambiguous. With 0 bases removed from V and 3 bases from J, the gap between germline ends came to 12 bases. There are 16 residues in the CDR3. Germline-derived CDR1 and CDR2 are SGDLS and YYNGEE. CDR3 nucleotide sequence: TGTGCCAGCAGCGTAGCTCAAGGGCCCGCTAATGAAAAACTGTTTTTT. It codes for CASSVAQGPANEKLFF.

J is TRBJ1-2 and V is TRBV7-9, with 8 positions matching TRBD1. The CDR3 runs to 15 residues. Germline CDR1 SEHNR, CDR2 FQNEAQ (reference sequence). V lost 3 bases and J lost 7; bases outside the gene matches: 10. The CDR3 bases are TGTGCCAGCAGCTTCCTCCCAGGGGGCGTTGCTGGCTACACCTTC. Its translation: CASSFLPGGVAGYTF.

This sequence joins TRBV6-6 and TRBJ2-7; 11 positions agree with TRBD1. The CDR3 extends over 14 amino acids. CDR1 is MNHNY, CDR2 SVGAGI, per germline (reference sequence). V was pared by 6 bases and J by 5 bases, with 6 bases of the junction left unmatched. CDR3 sequence: CASRTGTGGDEQYF. CDR3 nucleotides: TGTGCCAGCAGAACCGGGACAGGGGGTGACGAGCAGTACTTC.

The J gene is TRBJ2-3, the V gene TRBV7-9, with TRBD2 identical over 8 bases. Trimming took 2 bases from V and 6 from J; bases not matched to a gene: 10. CDR1 and CDR2 (germline): SEHNR, FQNEAQ (reference sequence). The CDR3 covers 16 residues. CDR3 nucleotides: TGTGCCAGCAGCTTATCCCTAGCGGGCGCGGGGGATACGCAGTATTTT. Translating it yields CASSLSLAGAGDTQYF.